Following are 15 T cell receptor beta chains from one sample sequenced in a study of T cells in Graves' hyperthyroidism and ophthalmopathy. There were TCR beta CDR3 regions amplified from RNA transcripts. First-round RT-PCR of the TCR CDR3 relied on the HTBI primer set. TCRdb reprocessed the multiplex PCR reads with MiXCR, giving one entry per CDR3 protein. The sample includes about 700,000 distinct CDR3 sequences, 13% to 15% of them seen just once. Sequencing was carried out using blood. The receptor source for this set is a woman between 18 and 29 years old with Graves' hyperthyroidism.

This clonotype was detected many times. The rearrangement joins TRBV7-8 to TRBJ2-1, with D possibly TRBD1 on 5 matching bases. V lost 1 base to trimming and J lost 1 base, with 11 bases between them. Germline loops: CDR1 SGHVS, CDR2 FQNEAQ. The CDR3 length is 16 residues. CDR3 in DNA: TGTGCCAGCAGCTTAGAGGGGCTATGGTCCTACAATGAGCAGTTCTTC. The encoded protein is CASSLEGLWSYNEQFF.

The chain couples TRBV7-9 to TRBJ1-6; D uncertain. The CDR3 spans 14 residues. Per germline, CDR1 SEHNR and CDR2 FQNEAQ (reference sequence). V was shortened by 1 base and J by 4 bases, with 5 bases between the two germline ends. Written as DNA, the CDR3 is TGTGCCAGCAGCTTAGAAGCGTATAATTCACCCCTCCACTTT. This codes for CASSLEAYNSPLHF.

This clonotype was counted many times. V usage is TRBV20-1 and J usage is TRBJ2-7; D perhaps matches TRBD2 (6 bases). CDR3 length: 14 amino acids. Per the germline V gene, CDR1 is DFQATT and CDR2 is SNEGSKA (reference sequence). V was shortened by 0 bases and J by 1 base, with 10 bases between the two germline ends. The CDR3 coding sequence is TGCAGTGCTAGAGATCCTCGGGGGTCCTACGAGCAGTACTTC. This encodes CSARDPRGSYEQYF.

This clonotype was seen many times. This rearrangement joins TRBV28 to TRBJ1-1, with 7 bases fitting TRBD1. Germline-derived CDR1 and CDR2 are MDHEN and SYDVKM. V was pared by 7 bases and J by 1 base, with 6 bases of the junction left unmatched. This CDR3 is 14 amino acids long. CDR3 sequence (DNA): TGTGCCAGCAACCTCAGGACAGGGAACACTGAAGCTTTCTTT. It codes for CASNLRTGNTEAFF.

This clonotype has more than one count but fewer than ten. This chain uses TRBV6-2 or TRBV6-3 with TRBJ1-5, with D unresolved. CDR3 size: 14 residues. V lost 7 bases to trimming and J lost 6 bases, with 16 bases between them. Germline V gives CDR1 MNHEY, CDR2 SVGEGT. The CDR3 nucleotides are TGTGCCAGCACGTACCGTGAGGAAAGTCAGCCCCAGCATTTT. Translation: CASTYREESQPQHF.

This clonotype was seen a handful of times. V usage is TRBV24-1 and J usage is TRBJ2-1; D possibly corresponds to TRBD2 (6 bases). The CDR3 loop spans 14 amino acids. Germline assignment: CDR1 KGHDR and CDR2 SFDVKD. Trimming cost V 5 bases and J 3 bases, with 10 bases left between them. The CDR3 spells CATSAAGLYNEQFF. The CDR3, as DNA: TGTGCCACCAGTGCCGCGGGACTCTACAATGAGCAGTTCTTC.

This clonotype was seen ten or more times. The CDR3 loop reads CASSWRDTQYF. CDR3 nucleotide sequence: TGTGCCAGCAGTTGGCGAGATACGCAGTATTTT. The chain uses TRBV27 and TRBJ2-3; D uncertain. The V end was cut by 4 bases, the J end by 5 bases, with 4 bases between. This CDR3 has 11 residues. Per the germline V gene, CDR1 is MNHEY and CDR2 is SMNVEV (reference sequence).

This chain joins TRBV18 and TRBJ1-5; D possibly corresponds to TRBD1 (5 bases). V lost 3 bases, J lost 1 base, and 13 bases lay in between. Germline V gene sequence: CDR1 KGHSH, CDR2 LQKENI. The CDR3 consists of 16 residues. The CDR3 protein is CASSPKGVMSNQPQHF. DNA for the CDR3: TGTGCCAGCTCACCGAAAGGGGTCATGAGCAATCAGCCCCAGCATTTT.

This clonotype has just a few counts. The chain employs TRBV7-9 and TRBJ1-2, with no clear D. V dropped 5 bases and J dropped 4 bases, with 17 bases sitting between them. CDR1 is SEHNR, CDR2 FQNEAQ, per germline (reference sequence). This CDR3 region has 15 residues. The CDR3 coding sequence is TGTGCCAGCAGCCCCTTCGAGGTTCCTACCTATGGCTACACCTTC. This sequence encodes CASSPFEVPTYGYTF.

This clonotype was counted ten times or more. This sequence joins TRBV2 and TRBJ2-7; no definite D call. Trimming shortened V by 7 bases and J by 2 bases, and 12 bases separated the two germline ends. The V gene's germline CDR1 is SNHLY and CDR2 FYNNEI. There are 13 residues in the CDR3. The CDR3 is CASKGAAAYEQYF. The CDR3 nucleotides read TGTGCCAGCAAGGGCGCGGCGGCCTACGAGCAGTACTTC.

This clonotype showed up just a few times. J is TRBJ1-6 and V is TRBV27; TRBD1 aligns across 7 bases. CDR1 is MNHEY, CDR2 SMNVEV, per germline (reference sequence). The V gene end was trimmed by 5 bases and the J gene end by 10 bases; junction bases not matched to a gene: 11. CDR3 length: 15 amino acids. DNA for the CDR3: TGTGCCAGCAGTCCCAGACAGGGAGGGAGCTCACCCCTCCACTTT. Translation: CASSPRQGGSSPLHF.

The table lists this clonotype with many counts. The V gene is TRBV30, the J gene TRBJ1-1; D not certain. The V gene's germline CDR1 is GTSNPN and CDR2 SVGIG (reference sequence). The CDR3 is 13 residues long. Deletions cut 2 bases from V and 4 bases from J, with 11 bases between. The DNA of the CDR3 is TGTGCCTGGAGTTCCCGTATGACCACTGAAGCTTTCTTT. Translating it yields CAWSSRMTTEAFF.

The chain has TRBV3-1 and TRBJ2-7; D ambiguous. The V gene's germline CDR1 is LGHDT and CDR2 YNNKEL (reference sequence). With 1 base removed from V and 6 bases from J, the gap between germline ends came to 13 bases. CDR3 length: 14 residues. CDR3 amino acids: CASSQVTLSGEQYF. DNA for the CDR3: TGTGCCAGCAGCCAAGTTACACTGTCAGGCGAGCAGTACTTC.

This clonotype has a count of ten or more. The rearrangement joins TRBV10-3 to TRBJ2-7, with TRBD1 matching over 8 bases. The CDR3 totals 14 residues. V shed 2 bases and J 4 bases; nucleotides not matched to a gene: 4. Germline lookup yields CDR1 ENHRY and CDR2 SYGVKD. Here the CDR3 DNA reads TGTGCCATCAGTGAGGCGACAGGGGAGTACGAGCAGTACTTC. Its translation: CAISEATGEYEQYF.

The DNA of the CDR3 is TGTGCCAGCAGCGTAGCAGGAGTTCTGACCGGGGAGCTGTTTTTT. This gives the protein CASSVAGVLTGELFF. The chain has TRBV9 and TRBJ2-2; D not resolved. Germline CDR1 and CDR2: SGDLS and YYNGEE. V was clipped by 0 bases and J by 5 bases, with 11 bases between them. CDR3 size: 15 residues.